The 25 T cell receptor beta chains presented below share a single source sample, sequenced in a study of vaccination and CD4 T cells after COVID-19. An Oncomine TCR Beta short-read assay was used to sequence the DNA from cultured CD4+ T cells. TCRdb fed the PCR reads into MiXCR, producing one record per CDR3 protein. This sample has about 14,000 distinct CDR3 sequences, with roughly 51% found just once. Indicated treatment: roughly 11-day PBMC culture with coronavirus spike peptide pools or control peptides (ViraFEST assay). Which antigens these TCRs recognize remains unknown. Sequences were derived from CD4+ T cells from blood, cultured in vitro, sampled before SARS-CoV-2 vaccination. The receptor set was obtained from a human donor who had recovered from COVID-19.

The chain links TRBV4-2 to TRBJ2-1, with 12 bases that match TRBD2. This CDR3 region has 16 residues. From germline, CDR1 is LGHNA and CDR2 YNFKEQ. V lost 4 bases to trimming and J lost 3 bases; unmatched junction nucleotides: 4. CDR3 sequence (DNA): TGTGCCAGCAGCCCAAGGACTAGCGGGGACTACAATGAGCAGTTCTTC. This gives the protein CASSPRTSGDYNEQFF.

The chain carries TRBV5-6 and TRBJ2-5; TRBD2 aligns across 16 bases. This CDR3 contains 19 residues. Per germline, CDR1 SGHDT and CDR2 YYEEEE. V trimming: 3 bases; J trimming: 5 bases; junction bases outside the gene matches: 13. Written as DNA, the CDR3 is TGTGCCAGCAGCTGCTGGGGACTAGCGGGGGGGCTTAGGTTGGAGACCCAGTACTTC. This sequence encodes CASSCWGLAGGLRLETQYF.

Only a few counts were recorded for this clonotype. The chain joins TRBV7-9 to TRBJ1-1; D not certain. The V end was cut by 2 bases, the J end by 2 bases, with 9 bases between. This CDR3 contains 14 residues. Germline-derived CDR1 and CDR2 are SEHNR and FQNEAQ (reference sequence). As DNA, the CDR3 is TGTGCCAGCAGCTTATCGGTGCGAAACACTGAAGCTTTCTTT. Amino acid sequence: CASSLSVRNTEAFF.

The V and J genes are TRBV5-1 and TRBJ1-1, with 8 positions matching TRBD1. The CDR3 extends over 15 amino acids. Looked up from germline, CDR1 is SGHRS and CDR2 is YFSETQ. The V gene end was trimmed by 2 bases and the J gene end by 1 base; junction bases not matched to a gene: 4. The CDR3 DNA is TGCGCCAGCAGCTTCGCAGGGGGCGAGAACACTGAAGCTTTCTTT. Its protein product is CASSFAGGENTEAFF.

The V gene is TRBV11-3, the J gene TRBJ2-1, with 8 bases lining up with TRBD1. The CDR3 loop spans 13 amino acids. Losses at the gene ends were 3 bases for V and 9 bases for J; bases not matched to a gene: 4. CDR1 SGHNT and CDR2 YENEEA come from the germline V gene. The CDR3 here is CASSLTGVGEQFF. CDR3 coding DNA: TGTGCCAGCAGCTTGACAGGGGTCGGTGAGCAGTTCTTC.

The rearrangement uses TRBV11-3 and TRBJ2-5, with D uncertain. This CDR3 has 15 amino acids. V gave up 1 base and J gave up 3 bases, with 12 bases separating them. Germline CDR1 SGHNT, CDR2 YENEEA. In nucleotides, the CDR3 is TGTGCCAGCAGCTTAGGGGGTGGGTTCGAAGAGACCCAGTACTTC. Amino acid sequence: CASSLGGGFEETQYF.

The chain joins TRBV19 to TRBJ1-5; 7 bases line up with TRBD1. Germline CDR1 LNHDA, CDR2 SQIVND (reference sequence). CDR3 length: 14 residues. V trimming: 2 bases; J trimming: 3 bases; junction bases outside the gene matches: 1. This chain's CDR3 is CASSITGANQPQHF. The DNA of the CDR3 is TGTGCCAGTAGTATAACAGGGGCCAATCAGCCCCAGCATTTT.

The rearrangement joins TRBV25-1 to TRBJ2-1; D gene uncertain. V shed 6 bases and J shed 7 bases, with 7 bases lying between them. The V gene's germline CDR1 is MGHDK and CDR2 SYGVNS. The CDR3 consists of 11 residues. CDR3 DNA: TGTGCCAGCAGCAGAGGTAATGAGCAGTTCTTC. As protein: CASSRGNEQFF.

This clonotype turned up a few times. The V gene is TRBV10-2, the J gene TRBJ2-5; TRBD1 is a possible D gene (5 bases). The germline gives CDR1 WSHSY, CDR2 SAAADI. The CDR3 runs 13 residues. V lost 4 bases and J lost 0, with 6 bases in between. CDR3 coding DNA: TGCGCCAGCAGTGTAGGGGACCAAGAGACCCAGTACTTC. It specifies CASSVGDQETQYF.

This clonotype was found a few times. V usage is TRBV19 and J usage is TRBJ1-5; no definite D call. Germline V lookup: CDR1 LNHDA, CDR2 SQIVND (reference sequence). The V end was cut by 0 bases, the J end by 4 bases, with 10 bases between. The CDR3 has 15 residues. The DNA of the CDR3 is TGTGCCAGTAGTATAGAGGGGTGGGGAAATCAGCCCCAGCATTTT. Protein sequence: CASSIEGWGNQPQHF.

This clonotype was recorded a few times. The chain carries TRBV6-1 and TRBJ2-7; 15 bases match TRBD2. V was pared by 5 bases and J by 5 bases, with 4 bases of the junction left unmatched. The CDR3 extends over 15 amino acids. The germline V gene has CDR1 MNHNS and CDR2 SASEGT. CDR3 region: CASSRTSGGAHEQYF. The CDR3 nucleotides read TGTGCCAGCAGTCGGACTAGCGGGGGGGCCCACGAGCAGTACTTC.

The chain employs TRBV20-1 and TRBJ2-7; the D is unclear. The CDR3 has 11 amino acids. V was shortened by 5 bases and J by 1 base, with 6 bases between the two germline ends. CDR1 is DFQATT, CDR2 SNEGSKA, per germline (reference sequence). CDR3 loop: CSAGPSYEQYF. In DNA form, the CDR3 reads TGCAGTGCTGGTCCTTCCTACGAGCAGTACTTC.

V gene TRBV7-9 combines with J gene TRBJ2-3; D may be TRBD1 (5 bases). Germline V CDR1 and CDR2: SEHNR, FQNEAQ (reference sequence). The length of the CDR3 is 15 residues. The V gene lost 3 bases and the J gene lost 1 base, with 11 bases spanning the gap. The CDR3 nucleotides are TGTGCCAGCAGCTTGCAAGGGGTAGGCACAGATACGCAGTATTTT. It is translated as CASSLQGVGTDTQYF.

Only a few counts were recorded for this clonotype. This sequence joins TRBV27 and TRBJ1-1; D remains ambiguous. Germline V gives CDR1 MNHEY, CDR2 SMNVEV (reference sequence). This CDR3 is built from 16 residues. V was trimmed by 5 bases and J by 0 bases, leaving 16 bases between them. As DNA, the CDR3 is TGTGCCAGCAGTACGCGGACGGTTACCATGAACACTGAAGCTTTCTTT. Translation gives CASSTRTVTMNTEAFF.

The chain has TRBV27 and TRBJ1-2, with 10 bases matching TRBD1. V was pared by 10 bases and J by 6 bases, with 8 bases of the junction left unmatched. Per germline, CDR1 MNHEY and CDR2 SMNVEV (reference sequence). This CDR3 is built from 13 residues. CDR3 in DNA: TGTGCCACCAGGGACAGGGGACGTAATGGCTACACCTTC. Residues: CATRDRGRNGYTF.

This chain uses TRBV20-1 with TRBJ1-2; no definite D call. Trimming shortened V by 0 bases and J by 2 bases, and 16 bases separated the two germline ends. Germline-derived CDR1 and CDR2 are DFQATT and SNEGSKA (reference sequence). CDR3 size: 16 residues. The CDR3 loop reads CSARDPGGYGNYGYTF. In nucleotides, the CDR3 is TGCAGTGCTAGAGACCCCGGCGGCTACGGAAACTATGGCTACACCTTC.

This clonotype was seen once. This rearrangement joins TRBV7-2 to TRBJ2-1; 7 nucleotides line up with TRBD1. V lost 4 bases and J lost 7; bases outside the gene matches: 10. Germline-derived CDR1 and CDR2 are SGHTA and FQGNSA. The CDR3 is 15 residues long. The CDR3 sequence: CASSSRQGRRNEQFF. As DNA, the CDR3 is TGTGCCAGCAGCTCACGACAGGGTAGGAGGAATGAGCAGTTCTTC.

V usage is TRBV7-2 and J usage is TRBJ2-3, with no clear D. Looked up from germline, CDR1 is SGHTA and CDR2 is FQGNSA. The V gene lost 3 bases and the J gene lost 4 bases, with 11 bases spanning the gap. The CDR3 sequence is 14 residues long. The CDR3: CASSLVGAPDTQYF. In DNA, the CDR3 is TGTGCCAGCAGCTTGGTGGGTGCCCCAGATACGCAGTATTTT.

CDR3 DNA: TGTGCCGCCCAGGGCCGGGGTGGAGAGACCCAGTACTTC. It is translated as CAAQGRGGETQYF. The V gene is TRBV6-1, the J gene TRBJ2-5; D might be TRBD1 or TRBD2, each matching 5 bases. The V and J ends lost 11 bases and 4 bases respectively, with 17 bases between them. The V gene's germline CDR1 is MNHNS and CDR2 SASEGT. The CDR3 has 13 amino acids.

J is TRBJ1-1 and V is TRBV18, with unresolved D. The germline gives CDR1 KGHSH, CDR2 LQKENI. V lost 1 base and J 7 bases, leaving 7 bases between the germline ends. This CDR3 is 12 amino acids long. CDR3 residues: CASSPRPYEAFF. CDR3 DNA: TGTGCCAGCTCACCACGTCCCTATGAAGCTTTCTTT.

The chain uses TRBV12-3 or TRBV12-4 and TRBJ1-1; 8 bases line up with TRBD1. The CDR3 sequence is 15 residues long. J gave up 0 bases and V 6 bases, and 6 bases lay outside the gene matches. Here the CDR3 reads CASSLDRGVNTEAFF. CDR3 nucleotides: TGTGCCAGCAGCCTCGACAGGGGTGTGAACACTGAAGCTTTCTTT.

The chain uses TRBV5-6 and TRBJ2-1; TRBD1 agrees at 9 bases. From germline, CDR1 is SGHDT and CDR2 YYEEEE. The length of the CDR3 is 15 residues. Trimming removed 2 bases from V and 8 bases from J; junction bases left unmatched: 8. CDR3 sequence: CASSFATGGGDEQFF. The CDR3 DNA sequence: TGTGCCAGCAGCTTCGCAACAGGGGGCGGCGATGAGCAGTTCTTC.

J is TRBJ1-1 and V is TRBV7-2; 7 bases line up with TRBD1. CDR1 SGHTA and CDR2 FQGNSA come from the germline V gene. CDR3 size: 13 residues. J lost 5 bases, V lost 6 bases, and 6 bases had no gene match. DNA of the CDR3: TGTGCCAGCAGTCAAAAACAGGGGACTGAAGCTTTCTTT. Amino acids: CASSQKQGTEAFF.

CDR3: CASSWRQGRDTEAFF. The CDR3 DNA reads as TGTGCCAGCAGCTGGAGACAGGGGCGAGACACTGAAGCTTTCTTT. This chain uses TRBV7-2 with TRBJ1-1, with 8 bases fitting TRBD1. The CDR3 consists of 15 residues. The trim removed 4 bases at V and 3 bases at J, leaving 7 bases unmatched. Germline CDR1 SGHTA, CDR2 FQGNSA.

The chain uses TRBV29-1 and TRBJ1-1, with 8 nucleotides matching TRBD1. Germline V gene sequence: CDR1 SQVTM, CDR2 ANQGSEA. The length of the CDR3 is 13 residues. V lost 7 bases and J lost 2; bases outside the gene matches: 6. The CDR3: CSAGQGGNTEAFF. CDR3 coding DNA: TGCAGCGCTGGACAGGGAGGCAACACTGAAGCTTTCTTT. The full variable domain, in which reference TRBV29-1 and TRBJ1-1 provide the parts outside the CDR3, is SAVISQKPSRDICQRGTSLTIQCQVDSQVTMMFWYRQQPGQSLTLIATANQGSEATYESGFVIDKFPISRPNLTFSTLTVSNMSPEDSSIYLCSAGQGGNTEAFFGQGTRLTVV.